The sequence of this T cell receptor beta chain was determined in a study of CD8+CD57+ T cells in acquired aplastic anemia. Investigators profiled TCR beta VDJ and CDR3 from genomic DNA template. TCRdb re-called the reads with MiXCR, one entry per CDR3 protein. Altogether 50,000 to 65,000 distinct CDR3 sequences are present, around 55% being singletons, with the ten largest covering 2% to 3%. This clonotype was seen a few times. Sequenced input: sorted CD4+, CD8+, or CD8+CD57+ T cells (not recorded which) from PBMCs. The TCR comes from a human donor in good health, serving as a control.

The CDR3 DNA is TGCAGCACAACACTAAACTATGGCTACACCTTC. This gives the protein CSTTLNYGYTF. The V and J genes are TRBV29-1 and TRBJ1-2; D not resolved. V dropped 8 bases and J dropped 2 bases, with 9 bases sitting between them. CDR1 and CDR2 (germline): SQVTM, ANQGSEA. The CDR3 is 11 residues long.